This is a list of T cell receptor beta chains from one sample in a study of blood T cells in healthy people across ages. TCRdb fed the 5' RACE reads into MiXCR, producing one record per CDR3 protein. The table includes almost 800,000 distinct CDR3 sequences, 55% to 75% detected once. Source material: blood. The receptors were gathered from a man aged 30 to 39 in good health. The CDR3 runs from the conserved cysteine through the conserved F or W. Each record gives: V gene, CDR3 length, J gene, CDR3 protein.

TRBV12-3/TRBV12-4	15	TRBJ2-7	CASSFNSFSSYEQYF
TRBV18	12	TRBJ2-7	CASSQGQGEQYF
TRBV5-1	15	TRBJ2-1	CASRQGTGNGNEQFF
TRBV5-1	14	.	CASSPGQTRHEQYF
TRBV20-1	14	.	CSASPGLAGARQYF
TRBV30	14	TRBJ1-3	CAWDATGSGNTIYF
TRBV6-6	14	TRBJ2-5	CASSFPGAQETQYF
TRBV5-1	16	TRBJ2-3	CASSLAALTSTDTQYF
TRBV5-1	17	TRBJ2-1	CASSSRLLAGVGYEQFF
TRBV29-1	12	TRBJ1-2	CSVVTGSYGYTF
TRBV5-1	13	TRBJ2-5	CASSFGWQETQYF
TRBV7-9	18	TRBJ2-5	CASSLGLAARTPLETQYF
TRBV3-1	13	TRBJ2-2	CASSHLYTGELFF
TRBV20-1	14	TRBJ2-7	CSARVNQGSYEQYF
TRBV12-5	12	.	CARGFDSYEQYF
TRBV9	13	TRBJ2-3	CASSVDYGDTQYF
TRBV6-5	15	TRBJ1-2	CASSSESPANYGYTF
TRBV4-1	12	TRBJ2-3	CASSHVSDTQYF
TRBV7-6	15	TRBJ2-3	CASSIRDSYTDTQYF
TRBV9	13	TRBJ1-2	CASSVNGIRGYTF
TRBV28	14	TRBJ1-5	CASREFGSNQPQHF
TRBV24-1	16	TRBJ2-5	CATSDPGRGPGNEQYF
TRBV20-1	15	TRBJ2-3	CSAEHLAGGGDTQYF
TRBV5-6	19	TRBJ2-2	CASSSPLRTGVLNTGELFF
TRBV12-3/TRBV12-4	14	TRBJ2-7	CASSSPGQYYEQYF
TRBV12-3/TRBV12-4	19	TRBJ1-5	CASSSMMTGKTYSNQPQHF